The 3 T cell receptor beta chains presented below share a single source sample, sequenced in a study of blood T cell repertoires in COVID-19. TCRdb's copy holds only in-frame clones and misses some; the assay was immunoSEQ multiplex PCR. Here the sample spans approximately 190,000 clones, 84% being singletons. Input material: peripheral blood. The receptors derive from a human donor in a cohort sampled during active COVID-19.

The CDR3 DNA reads as TGTGCCAGCAGCACTAGCGATGAGCAGTTCTTC. It is translated as CASSTSDEQFF. J is TRBJ2-1 and V is TRBV3-1 (or the pseudogene TRBV3-2); 7 bases line up with TRBD2. V shed 5 bases and J 8 bases; nucleotides not matched to a gene: 0. This CDR3 is built from 11 residues. Germline V gene sequence: CDR1 LGHDT, CDR2 YNNKEL (reference sequence).

The chain carries TRBV5-1 and TRBJ2-5; D is perhaps TRBD2 (5 bases). V lost 4 bases and J lost 1, with 20 bases in between. Germline V gene sequence: CDR1 SGHRS, CDR2 YFSETQ. CDR3 length: 17 residues. CDR3 DNA sequence: TGCGCCAGCAGCCAAAGGACTGCGAACCTTTTCCAAGAGACCCAGTACTTC. This encodes CASSQRTANLFQETQYF.

This clone was seen only once. This chain connects TRBV18 to TRBJ1-2; TRBD1 might be the D (5 bases). V lost 5 bases and J lost 4, with 14 bases in between. The germline gives CDR1 KGHSH, CDR2 LQKENI. The CDR3 runs to 14 residues. The CDR3 sequence is CASSATTERYGYTF. As DNA, the CDR3 is TGTGCCAGCTCAGCAACGACAGAGCGCTATGGCTACACCTTC. Drawing the rest from reference TRBV18 and TRBJ1-2, the complete variable domain is NAGVMQNPRHLVRRRGQEARLRCSPMKGHSHVYWYRQLPEEGLKFMVYLQKENIIDESGMPKERFSAEFPKEGPSILRIQQVVRGDSAAYFCASSATTERYGYTFGSGTRLTVV.